These 14 T cell receptor beta chains came from one sample sequenced in a study of T cells in Graves' hyperthyroidism and ophthalmopathy. From RNA transcripts, TCR beta CDR3 regions were amplified. The primer set for the first-round RT-PCR of the TCR CDR3 was HTBI. MiXCR, applied by TCRdb to the multiplex PCR reads, yields one record per CDR3 protein. The sample lists hundreds of thousands of distinct CDR3 sequences, under 20% occurring once. The material sequenced was blood. The receptors were gathered from a woman in her 30s with Graves' hyperthyroidism.

This rearrangement joins TRBV24-1 to TRBJ2-1, with 7 bases fitting TRBD1. In germline, CDR1 is KGHDR, CDR2 SFDVKD. V was pared by 9 bases and J by 3 bases, with 4 bases of the junction left unmatched. CDR3 length: 13 amino acids. CDR3 DNA: TGTGCCACCCGACAGGGTAACTACAATGAGCAGTTCTTC. This codes for CATRQGNYNEQFF.

This clonotype was detected only a few times. J is TRBJ2-1 and V is TRBV19, with D possibly matching TRBD2 (7 bases). This CDR3 has 19 residues. Germline V gene data show CDR1 as LNHDA and CDR2 as SQIVND (reference sequence). Trimming stripped 5 bases from V and 1 base from J, with 24 bases between. The CDR3 is CASSATLRGASGSYNEQFF. CDR3 coding DNA: TGTGCCAGTAGTGCTACTTTAAGGGGGGCTAGCGGATCCTACAATGAGCAGTTCTTC.

This clonotype has at least ten counts. The chain is built from TRBV6-1 and TRBJ2-7, with D perhaps matching TRBD2 (5 bases). V was shortened by 7 bases and J by 7 bases, with 20 bases between the two germline ends. Germline CDR1 is MNHNS and CDR2 is SASEGT. This CDR3 has 14 residues. This chain's CDR3 is CASTSLSGSWEQYF. The CDR3 DNA reads TGTGCCAGCACCTCCCTCAGCGGTTCTTGGGAGCAGTACTTC.

This clonotype occurred many times. The V call is TRBV20-1, the J call TRBJ2-7; possible D gene TRBD2, 6 bases. The CDR3 totals 14 residues. CDR1 is DFQATT, CDR2 SNEGSKA, per germline (reference sequence). V was clipped by 0 bases and J by 5 bases, with 14 bases between them. The CDR3 here is CSARDGGSGDEQYF. DNA for the CDR3: TGCAGTGCTAGAGATGGGGGGAGTGGCGACGAGCAGTACTTC.

Many counts were recorded for this clonotype. The gene calls are TRBV6-1 and TRBJ2-7; 9 bases are a match to TRBD2. This CDR3 is built from 14 residues. J gave up 2 bases and V 8 bases, and 7 bases lay outside the gene matches. CDR1 is MNHNS, CDR2 SASEGT, per germline. As DNA, the CDR3 is TGTGCCAGCCAAGGGACTAGCCCTCCCTACGAGCAGTACTTC. Amino acid sequence: CASQGTSPPYEQYF.

About this clonotype itself: Being one base from a much bigger clone, this may be a read error. The V gene is TRBV5-1, the J gene TRBJ1-3; perhaps TRBD1 as D (5 bases). Trimming cost V 4 bases and J 0 bases, with 11 bases left between them. The CDR3 is 15 residues long. Germline V lookup: CDR1 SGHRS, CDR2 YFSETQ. The CDR3 DNA follows: TGCGCCAGCAGCGCCGGGACCGCCTCTGGAAACACCATATATTTT. It is translated as CASSAGTASGNTIYF. The entire variable domain, with the rest obtained from reference TRBV5-1 and TRBJ1-3, is as follows: KAGVTQTPRYLIKTRGQQVTLSCSPISGHRSVSWYQQTPGQGLQFLFEYFSETQRNKGNFPGRFSGRQFSNSRSEMNVSTLELGDSALYLCASSAGTASGNTIYFGEGSWLTVV.

This clonotype occurred many times. The chain has TRBV7-2 and TRBJ2-7; D call uncertain. Germline V CDR1 and CDR2: SGHTA, FQGNSA. This CDR3 spans 14 amino acids. Deletions cut 1 base from V and 4 bases from J, with 11 bases between. The CDR3 protein is CASSLVSLGYEQYF. The DNA of the CDR3 is TGTGCCAGCAGCTTAGTAAGTTTAGGTTACGAGCAGTACTTC.

This clonotype came up many times. The rearrangement uses TRBV7-2 and TRBJ1-1, with no clear D. V was pared by 5 bases and J by 11 bases, with 18 bases between. Germline V CDR1 and CDR2: SGHTA, FQGNSA. This CDR3 comprises 13 residues. CDR3 coding DNA: TGTGCCAGCAGCCCTACTGGGAAGAGGCGTGCTTTCTTT. Translation gives CASSPTGKRRAFF.

This clonotype was seen a few times. The chain combines TRBV12-3 or TRBV12-4 with TRBJ2-2, with D unclear. This CDR3 has 13 amino acids. The V gene lost 6 bases and the J gene lost 6 bases, with 11 bases spanning the gap. DNA for the CDR3: TGTGCCAGCAGCCCCTCTCCTGCCGGGGAGCTGTTTTTT. Translation: CASSPSPAGELFF.

This clonotype was seen more than once but under ten times. The chain carries TRBV5-1 and TRBJ2-5, with 8 nucleotides matching TRBD1. Germline V CDR1 and CDR2: SGHRS, YFSETQ. The CDR3 contains 16 residues. V lost 4 bases, J lost 4 bases, and 12 bases stayed unmatched. CDR3: CASSLGQDYRGETQYF. The CDR3 nucleotides read TGCGCCAGCAGCCTGGGACAGGACTATAGGGGAGAGACCCAGTACTTC.

This clonotype was found many times. CDR3 bases: TGTGCCAGCAGCCCAAGACGGGGGACGACAGATACGCAGTATTTT. Encoded protein: CASSPRRGTTDTQYF. The chain has TRBV7-2 and TRBJ2-3; D is perhaps TRBD2 (6 bases). The CDR3 length is 15 residues. CDR1 SGHTA and CDR2 FQGNSA come from the germline V gene. V lost 5 bases and J 3 bases, leaving 15 bases between the germline ends.

Only a few counts were recorded for this clonotype. This chain links TRBV19 with TRBJ2-1; TRBD2 might be the D (6 bases). The CDR3 is 13 amino acids. Germline V gene sequence: CDR1 LNHDA, CDR2 SQIVND (reference sequence). V lost 3 bases and J lost 10, with 13 bases in between. The CDR3 region is CASSMGPGLEQFF. CDR3 nucleotides: TGTGCCAGTAGTATGGGACCGGGACTGGAGCAGTTCTTC. Combining the CDR3 with reference TRBV19 and TRBJ2-1 gives the whole variable domain DGGITQSPKYLFRKEGQNVTLSCEQNLNHDAMYWYRQDPGQGLRLIYYSQIVNDFQKGDIAEGYSVSREKKESFPLTVTSAQKNPTAFYLCASSMGPGLEQFFGPGTRLTVL.

This clonotype was recorded many times. CDR3 in DNA: TGTGCCAGCAGGACGACAGGGGAGGCAGATACGCAGTATTTT. Residues: CASRTTGEADTQYF. The rearrangement uses TRBV28 and TRBJ2-3; TRBD1 aligns across 8 bases. V shed 6 bases, J shed 4 bases, and the junction held 6 bases outside the gene matches. This CDR3 contains 14 residues. Per the germline V gene, CDR1 is MDHEN and CDR2 is SYDVKM. Full variable domain (rest looked up from reference TRBV28 and TRBJ2-3): DVKVTQSSRYLVKRTGEKVFLECVQDMDHENMFWYRQDPGLGLRLIYFSYDVKMKEKGDIPEGYSVSREKKERFSLILESASTNQTSMYLCASRTTGEADTQYFGPGTRLTVL.

This chain connects TRBV27 to TRBJ1-5; D is perhaps TRBD1 (6 bases). The germline V gene encodes CDR1 MNHEY and CDR2 SMNVEV (reference sequence). Trimming took off 5 bases at V and 7 bases at J, with 15 bases between the two ends. The CDR3 is made up of 14 amino acids. The CDR3 loop is CASSLYWQGQPQHF. The DNA of the CDR3 is TGTGCCAGCAGTCTCTATTGGCAGGGGCAGCCCCAGCATTTT.